This TCR beta chain was found in a study of blood T cell repertoires in COVID-19 (dated by TCRdb to about 2020). General notes on the study: Samples covering the acute and convalescent phases of COVID-19 were provided by collaborators in the United States, Italy and Spain. The prospective study material was composed of cDNA or gDNA derived from T cells, B-cell-depleted T cells, or PBMCs. Deeply sampled blood TCRbeta repertoires from subjects exposed to, actively infected with, or recovered from COVID-19 were included in the dataset. A freely available public database, intended as a resource for researchers studying the immune response to SARS-CoV-2, is where the repertoires were released. The samples were drawn from two sources: the first 160 participants of the ongoing ImmuneRACE study, and 950 to 1,500 subjects contributed by 6 global collaborators. Sample metadata almost always included a de-identified subject ID, COVID-19 status, age in years and sex. Where HLA class I and class II types were available, the types were taken from metadata supplied by the sample provider, not from assay-based typing.

The CDR3 measures 13 amino acids from cysteine to phenylalanine. Only CDR3 DNA remains: 39 bases, in frame from the first base. V is cut by 1 base and J by 6 bases, and the space between the germline ends is 9 bases. The CDR1 and CDR2 encoded by the germline V gene are SGHTA and FQGNSA. As for this clone: The specificity of this receptor is unknown. Base quality data are lacking; no much larger clone is found one base away.

TCRbeta CDR3 regions were amplified from genomic DNA by means of the immunoSEQ Assay, a bias-controlled multiplex PCR. The authors' analysis ran thus. Within the assay, amplification of reference gene primers was used to estimate how many nucleated cells each sample contained. To quantify the absolute abundance of each unique TCRbeta CDR3 rearrangement, sequence reads were collapsed and filtered. Productive Simpson clonality was computed per sample as the square root of Simpson's diversity index over productive rearrangements. Imported from immuneACCESS, the table was reduced by TCRdb to in-frame sequences with V and J called. These copies leave out some clones; in studies compared against another copy, an unresolved V gene accounts for under half, and the cause of the remainder is not known. The D gene and trimming were derived from the DNA, and the V and J assignments and clone size from that table. For this sample the table gives over 75,000 clones, of which around 80% were detected only once. The ten largest clones capture about 8.7% of the sample.

The study at large found these results: How much clinical and demographic metadata was included differed by source and by participant, and the metadata was provided uncurated.

A second Seattle source provided samples from volunteer blood donors who had recovered from COVID-19. Collaborating institutions collected whole blood in K2EDTA tubes following their own protocols. Collaborator samples were shipped for TCRbeta analysis as frozen whole blood, isolated PBMCs, or DNA extracted from either sample type. The sequencing input was peripheral blood. This receptor was obtained from a man in his fifties or sixties who had recovered from COVID-19. Recombination connected TRBV7-2 to TRBJ1-1; the D gene is unclear. The DNA sequence is TGTGCCAGCAGCTTAGACACAGCCGCTGAAGCTTTCTTT. Its protein is CASSLDTAAEAFF.